This note documents a single T cell receptor (beta chain) sequence. The sample is drawn from a study of blood T cell repertoires in COVID-19. In the authors' workflow: Estimated nucleated cell counts came from reference gene primer amplification. Here immunoSEQ multiplex PCR was the method, and the copy in TCRdb shows in-frame clones only, minus some. V and J calls and clone size are those listed in that table; D and trimming were worked out from the DNA. The sample holds 90,000 to 100,000 clones; less than 85% are singletons and the top ten take around 39%. CDR3 length: 18 residues. Germline-derived CDR1 and CDR2 are KGHSH and LQKENI. Trimming shortened V by 0 bases and J by 2 bases, and 18 bases separated the two germline ends.

The chain uses TRBV18 and TRBJ2-3; weak D call: TRBD1 (5 bases). The material sequenced was peripheral blood. This receptor was taken from an elderly man with acute or convalescent COVID-19. The CDR3 bases are TGTGCCAGCTCACCACCGGATGCCAGGGCTTACCCCACAGATACGCAGTATTTT. It yields the protein CASSPPDARAYPTDTQYF.